The entry below gives a single T cell receptor beta chain sequence along with its context. V lost 2 bases and J lost 8; bases outside the gene matches: 11. Looked up from germline, CDR1 is SNHLY and CDR2 is FYNNEI. The CDR3 loop spans 15 amino acids. Measured with immunoSEQ multiplex PCR; TCRdb has only the in-frame clones, and not every one. The table has 380,000 or so clones, 86% seen once. The data were taken from a study of blood T cell repertoires in COVID-19. Study context: T cells, B-cell-depleted T cells, or PBMCs provided the cDNA or gDNA that served as material.

This receptor was identified in a woman in her fifties or sixties with COVID-19, enrolled during active disease. The chain recombines TRBV2 with TRBJ1-2; 7 bases agree with TRBD1. The specimen sequenced was peripheral blood. DNA of the CDR3: TGTGCCAGCAGTGAACGGGCAGGGGGAGATGAGGGCTACACCTTC. This gives the protein CASSERAGGDEGYTF.